The T cell receptor (beta chain) under discussion was sequenced for a study of a mutant IDH1 vaccine in newly diagnosed glioma. Overall study context: Patients began vaccination 4-6 weeks after radiotherapy alone, or with temozolomide cycles. A 62.5% male, around 40% female split and a mean age of about 40 years characterized treated patients. Receipt of radiotherapy, temozolomide, or both preceded the study, and most received both.

The sample's time point: week 11, during vaccination. Doses of 300 ug of mutant IDH1 20-mer peptide were given with topical imiquimod. New WHO grade 3 or 4 IDH1-mutant, ATRX-lost astrocytomas were present in all donors. Germline V lookup: CDR1 SGDLS, CDR2 YYNGEE. CDR3 length: 16 residues. The V and J ends lost 3 bases and 2 bases respectively, with 17 bases between them. Data came from immunoSEQ multiplex PCR; TCRdb stores just in-frame clones and leaves some out. Altogether 50,000 to 65,000 clones are present, roughly 90% being singletons, with the ten largest covering 2.4%. In regard to this clone: Its specificity is unknown.

The chain combines TRBV9 with TRBJ2-5; a weak D match, TRBD2 (5 bases). This TCR derives from a man between 50 and 59 years old with glioma. The sequencing used PBMCs, collected from a glioma patient whose treatment included an IDH1 peptide vaccine. DNA of the CDR3: TGTGCCAGCAGCGCCGGAGGACTGATAATACAAGAGACCCAGTACTTC. Protein: CASSAGGLIIQETQYF.